This T cell receptor beta chain was obtained from a study of shared clonotypes between healthy human individuals. Profiling relied on immunoSEQ multiplex PCR, and the TCRdb table lists in-frame clones only, not all of them. The table includes about half a million clones, roughly three quarters detected once. What was sequenced was PBMCs. This sequence was found in a woman between 35 and 50 years old in good health. Some clones in this sample may be carry-over from other donors' samples.

CDR3 DNA sequence: TGTGCCAGCAGACGGGACTTAACATCGGGGAACATTCAGTACTTC. Its protein product is CASRRDLTSGNIQYF. The V call is TRBV7-2, the J call TRBJ2-4, with a possible D match to TRBD2 (6 bases). The V end lost 6 bases, the J end lost 7 bases, and 19 bases lay between the germline ends. This CDR3 is built from 15 residues. CDR1 and CDR2 from the germline V gene are SGHTA and FQGNSA.